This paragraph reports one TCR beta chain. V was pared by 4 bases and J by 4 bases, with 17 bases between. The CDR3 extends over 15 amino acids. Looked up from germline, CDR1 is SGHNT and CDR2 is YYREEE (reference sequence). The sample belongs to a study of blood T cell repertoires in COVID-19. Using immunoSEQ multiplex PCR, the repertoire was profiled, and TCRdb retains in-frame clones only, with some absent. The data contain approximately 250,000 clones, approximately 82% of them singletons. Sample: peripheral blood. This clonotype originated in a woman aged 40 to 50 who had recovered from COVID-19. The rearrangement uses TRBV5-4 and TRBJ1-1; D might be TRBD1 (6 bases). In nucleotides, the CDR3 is TGTGCCAGCAGCCCTGGACAGAGGGCATCCACTGAAGCTTTCTTT. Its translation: CASSPGQRASTEAFF.